This T cell receptor beta chain was retrieved from a study of blood T cell repertoires in COVID-19. The V end was cut by 4 bases, the J end by 4 bases, with 13 bases between. The CDR3 sequence is 14 residues long. CDR1 and CDR2 (germline): KGHSH, LQKENI. Repertoires were generated with immunoSEQ multiplex PCR, while TCRdb's copy carries only in-frame clones and drops some. In the table there are 200,000 to 300,000 clones, about 82% of which are singletons. Material for sequencing was peripheral blood. J is TRBJ1-1 and V is TRBV18; tentatively, D is TRBD1 (5 bases). This clonotype was obtained from a woman aged 55-69 years with active or convalescent COVID-19. CDR3 amino acids: CASSHGGAITEAFF. The CDR3 DNA is TGTGCCAGCTCACATGGAGGGGCGATCACTGAAGCTTTCTTT.